The rows below give T cell receptor beta chains drawn from one sample of a study of blood T cell repertoires in COVID-19. Sequencing was performed with immunoSEQ multiplex PCR; in TCRdb, only in-frame clones are kept and a portion is missing. The table includes some 410,000 clones, approximately 90% detected once. The sample comprised PBMCs or T cells enriched from blood (not recorded which). The receptors come from a woman aged 25-40 years with acute COVID-19. Both conserved end residues are part of each CDR3. Fields, in order: D gene, J gene, clone size, CDR3 length, V gene, CDR3 protein, CDR3 DNA. D genes are given only for firm matches. Clone size is given for some rows only: seen once, a few or many times, or a class if the clone is expanded.

TRBD1,TRBJ1-1,once,16,TRBV5-1,CASSHTGQGAGTEAFF,TGCGCCAGCAGCCATACGGGACAGGGGGCCGGTACTGAAGCTTTCTTT
TRBD2,TRBJ2-2,NA,14,TRBV24-1,CATAGGGATGELFF,TGTGCCACAGCAGGCGGGGGGGCCACCGGGGAGCTGTTTTTT
TRBD1,TRBJ1-5,few,14,TRBV19,CASSIDRGTGSQHF,TGTGCCAGTAGTATAGATCGCGGGACAGGGTCCCAGCATTTT
TRBD1,TRBJ1-4,NA,14,TRBV24-1,CATSPGQGSEKLFF,TGTGCCACCAGTCCTGGACAGGGAAGCGAAAAACTGTTTTTT
NA,TRBJ2-1,NA,13,TRBV7-6,CASSLQGIDEQFF,TGTGCCAGCAGCTTGCAGGGGATCGATGAGCAGTTCTTC
TRBD2,TRBJ2-2,NA,15,TRBV9,CASSVGLADTGELFF,TGTGCCAGCAGCGTAGGGCTAGCGGACACCGGGGAGCTGTTTTTT
NA,TRBJ1-5,NA,14,TRBV19,CASSITGLNQPQHF,TGTGCCAGTAGTATTACAGGCCTGAATCAGCCCCAGCATTTT
TRBD1,TRBJ2-4,NA,16,TRBV30,CAWSVQGTLAKNIQYF,TGTGCCTGGAGTGTACAGGGGACCTTAGCCAAAAACATTCAGTACTTC
NA,TRBJ1-1,NA,13,TRBV3-1/TRBV3-2,CASSQQRNEGAFF,TGTGCCAGCAGCCAACAGCGGAATGAGGGAGCTTTCTTT
NA,TRBJ1-5,NA,14,TRBV19,CASSIATDYQPQHF,TGTGCCAGTAGTATAGCGACAGACTATCAGCCCCAGCATTTT
TRBD1,TRBJ1-5,NA,14,TRBV19,CASSTTGDNQPQHF,TGTGCCAGTAGCACGACAGGGGATAATCAGCCCCAGCATTTT
TRBD1,TRBJ2-7,NA,16,TRBV4-1,CASSHGQGTNFYEQYF,TGCGCCAGCAGCCATGGACAGGGAACCAATTTCTACGAGCAGTACTTC
TRBD2,TRBJ2-3,NA,19,TRBV10-1,CASSDEGLAGLRGTDTQYF,TGCGCCAGCAGTGATGAGGGACTAGCGGGGCTTCGGGGCACAGATACGCAGTATTTT
TRBD1,TRBJ2-7,NA,16,TRBV7-9,CASSSSDRFVSYEQYF,TGTGCCAGCAGCTCCTCGGACAGGTTCGTCTCCTACGAGCAGTACTTC
NA,TRBJ2-3,NA,14,TRBV25-1,CASSEGGAAATQYF,TGTGCCAGCAGTGAAGGAGGGGCAGCGGCTACGCAGTATTTT
NA,TRBJ2-7,NA,12,TRBV30,CAWSMARGEQYF,TGTGCCTGGAGTATGGCCCGTGGCGAGCAGTACTTC
NA,TRBJ2-1,NA,11,TRBV19,CASSLSRSMFF,TGTGCCAGTAGTCTTAGCCGTTCCATGTTCTTC
NA,TRBJ1-2,NA,15,TRBV5-1,CASSFSQGFGYGYTF,TGCGCCAGCAGCTTCTCCCAGGGGTTCGGGTATGGCTACACCTTC
TRBD1,TRBJ2-2,NA,15,TRBV5-1,CASSFQTGFAGELFF,TGCGCCAGCAGCTTTCAGACAGGGTTTGCCGGGGAGCTGTTTTTT
TRBD1,TRBJ2-1,NA,15,TRBV24-1,CATSVRDRVVDEQFF,TGTGCCACCAGTGTCAGGGACAGGGTAGTCGATGAGCAGTTCTTC
NA,TRBJ1-1,NA,15,TRBV6-1,CASSERATVNTEAFF,TGTGCCAGCAGTGAAAGGGCGACAGTGAACACTGAAGCTTTCTTT
NA,TRBJ1-4,NA,15,TRBV7-9,CASSGKTELNEKLFF,TGTGCCAGCAGCGGGAAGACAGAGTTAAATGAAAAACTGTTTTTT
NA,TRBJ1-1,NA,14,TRBV2,CASSDEGTNTEAFF,TGTGCCAGCAGTGATGAGGGTACGAACACTGAAGCTTTCTTT
TRBD1,TRBJ1-2,NA,16,TRBV19,CASNKPGGQGVYGYTF,TGTGCCAGTAACAAACCCGGGGGACAGGGCGTCTATGGCTACACCTTC
NA,TRBJ1-6,NA,17,TRBV27,CASSLRLWGADNSPLHF,TGTGCCAGCAGTTTAAGGCTCTGGGGCGCAGATAATTCACCCCTCCACTTT
TRBD1,TRBJ1-2,NA,14,TRBV6-5,CASSRTGANYGYTF,TGTGCCAGCAGCCGGACAGGCGCTAACTATGGCTACACCTTC
TRBD2,TRBJ2-7,NA,15,TRBV7-2,CASSLSGGAAYEQYF,TGTGCCAGCAGCTTATCCGGGGGGGCCGCCTACGAGCAGTACTTC
NA,TRBJ2-3,NA,14,TRBV2,CASSGQRVTDTQYF,TGTGCCAGCAGCGGACAGAGAGTCACAGATACGCAGTATTTT
NA,TRBJ1-4,once,15,TRBV18,CASSPSDSPNEKLFF,TGTGCCAGCTCACCGTCAGACAGCCCTAATGAAAAACTGTTTTTT
TRBD1,TRBJ2-7,NA,17,TRBV4-1,CASSGGQGALSSYEQYF,TGCGCCAGCAGCGGCGGACAGGGGGCGTTGAGCTCCTACGAGCAGTACTTC
NA,TRBJ1-1,NA,14,TRBV15,CATSTYLDSTEAFF,TGTGCCACCAGCACTTACCTGGACAGCACTGAAGCTTTCTTT
NA,TRBJ1-4,NA,13,TRBV4-1,CASSQAGQQKLFF,TGCGCCAGCAGCCAAGCAGGGCAGCAAAAACTGTTTTTT